Included here is one T cell receptor beta chain sequence, with context. This sample is drawn from a study of blood T cell repertoires in COVID-19. Trimming shortened V by 2 bases and J by 1 base, and 5 bases separated the two germline ends. Per germline, CDR1 LGHDT and CDR2 YNNKEL (reference sequence). The CDR3 runs to 13 residues. The data were produced by immunoSEQ multiplex PCR, yet TCRdb's version contains in-frame clones alone and is incomplete. This table holds tens of thousands of clones, 79% found once. The receptor was derived from a human donor in a cohort sampled during active COVID-19. The sample comprised peripheral blood. This chain joins TRBV3-1 (or the pseudogene TRBV3-2) and TRBJ1-1; tentative D call: TRBD1 (5 bases). DNA for the CDR3: TGTGCCAGCAGCCAACAGGGGAACACTGAAGCTTTCTTT. This gives the protein CASSQQGNTEAFF.